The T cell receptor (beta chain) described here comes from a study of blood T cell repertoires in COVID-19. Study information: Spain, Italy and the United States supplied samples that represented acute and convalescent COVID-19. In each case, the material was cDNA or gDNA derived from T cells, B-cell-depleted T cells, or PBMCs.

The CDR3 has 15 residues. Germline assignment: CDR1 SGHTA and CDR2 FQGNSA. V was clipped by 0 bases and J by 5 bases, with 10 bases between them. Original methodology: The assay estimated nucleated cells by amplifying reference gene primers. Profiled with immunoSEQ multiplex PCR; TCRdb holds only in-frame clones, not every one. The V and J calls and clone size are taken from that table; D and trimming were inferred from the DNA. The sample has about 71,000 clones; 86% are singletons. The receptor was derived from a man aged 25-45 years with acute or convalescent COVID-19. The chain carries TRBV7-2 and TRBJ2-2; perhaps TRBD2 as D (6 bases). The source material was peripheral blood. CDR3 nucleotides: TGTGCCAGCAGCTTAGCGACTAGATTTACCGGGGAGCTGTTTTTT. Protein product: CASSLATRFTGELFF.